This TCR beta chain is from a study of shared clonotypes between healthy human individuals. The protocol was immunoSEQ multiplex PCR, while the TCRdb copy is restricted to in-frame clones and leaves out a portion. The sample gives about 2.2 million clones, 80% to 95% of which show up once; more than 1.5% is in the top ten. Points on this clone: What it binds is not known.

The germline V gene encodes CDR1 MNHEY and CDR2 SMNVEV (reference sequence). This CDR3 is 14 amino acids long. The V end lost 6 bases, the J end lost 3 bases, and 11 bases lay between the germline ends. Findings of the study overall: Clonotypes not shared had lower generation probabilities than those common to all four donors. The rarefaction results pointed to incomplete sorted-subset sequencing despite large depth.

CD45RO-negative cells were positively selected for CCR7, leaving out terminally differentiated effector memory CD45RA+ cells. Everyone who donated was a Caucasian adult who lived in Nashville, Tennessee. The V gene is TRBV27, the J gene TRBJ2-2, with a tentative D call TRBD2 (6 bases). This clonotype was obtained from a man between 18 and 29 years old in good health. Some clones in this sample may be carry-over from other donors' samples. The sample taken for sequencing was naive CD8+ T cells from PBMCs. This chain's CDR3 is CASRAWDYTGELFF. CDR3 DNA: TGTGCCAGCAGGGCCTGGGACTACACCGGGGAGCTGTTTTTT.